This T cell receptor beta chain came from a study of cytomegalovirus exposure and HLA in healthy donors. About the research overall: Of the donors genotyped, approximately 400 in all, 75% to 85% fell in the Caucasian-associated ancestry cluster. Study-level results: Later findings reportedly placed an Asian-associated ancestry cluster below the 666-donor mean for N-insertions. TCR beta V segments were, for the most part, productive about 90% or about 30% of the time in an earlier analysis.

The study sampled nominally healthy donors, though unrecorded immune exposures were likely. PCR primers comprised 60 Vbeta and 13 Jbeta primers. The assay was immunoSEQ multiplex PCR, and TCRdb's table has in-frame clones only and misses some. In all, the sample yields approximately 210,000 clones. Trimming cost V 4 bases and J 0 bases, with 19 bases left between them. Germline values: CDR1 MGHRA, CDR2 YSYEKL. The CDR3 totals 18 residues. On this clone itself: The antigen is undetermined.

J is TRBJ1-3 and V is TRBV4-1, with D tentatively TRBD1 (6 bases). The receptor was isolated from a woman younger than 45 in good health and CMV-seropositive. The sequenced material came from PBMCs. The CDR3 sequence: CASSLDAFQGTSGNTIYF. The CDR3 DNA reads as TGCGCCAGCAGCCTGGACGCCTTTCAGGGGACCTCTGGAAACACCATATATTTT.